A selection of T cell receptor beta chains follows, all from one sample in a study of Ad26.COV2.S vaccination and SARS-CoV-2 variants. Sequencing used immunoSEQ multiplex PCR; TCRdb keeps in-frame clones, though not all of them. Among more than 300,000 clones listed, about 88% were seen once. The material sequenced was peripheral blood, taken in a trial of Ad26.COV2.S vaccine versus placebo. The receptors shown here come from a person between 18 and 60 years old who received the Ad26.COV2.S COVID-19 vaccine or a placebo. Each CDR3 is given with its conserved first and last residue. A D gene is named only where the DNA matches it firmly. Expanded clones are given a class, and other clones once, few, many or no size at all.

d_call	v_call	clone_size	j_call	cdr3_length	cdr3_aa	cdr3_nt
TRBD1	TRBV4-3	NA	TRBJ2-3	16	CASSQERAGGDSTQYF	TGCGCCAGCAGCCAAGAAAGGGCAGGGGGCGATAGTACGCAGTATTTT
NA	TRBV5-4	NA	TRBJ1-2	14	CASRAQGVNYGYTF	TGTGCCAGCCGCGCACAGGGAGTAAACTATGGCTACACCTTC
NA	TRBV3-1/TRBV3-2	NA	TRBJ1-5	13	CASSQGSRQPQHF	TGTGCCAGCAGCCAAGGAAGCCGTCAGCCCCAGCATTTT
NA	TRBV6-4	NA	TRBJ1-2	14	CASSDSSTNYGYTF	TGTGCCAGCAGTGACTCCAGTACTAACTATGGCTACACCTTC
NA	TRBV27	NA	TRBJ1-2	12	CASHPPSGAYTF	TGTGCCAGCCATCCTCCATCTGGAGCCTACACCTTC
TRBD1	TRBV5-1	NA	TRBJ1-4	15	CASSLAGTGDEKLFF	TGCGCCAGCAGCTTGGCCGGGACAGGTGATGAAAAACTGTTTTTT
TRBD2	TRBV7-6	once	TRBJ2-7	15	CASTRGSGSSYEQYF	TGTGCCAGCACCCGGGGTAGCGGGAGTTCCTACGAGCAGTACTTC
TRBD1	TRBV28	NA	TRBJ2-7	14	CASTAPGQSNEQYF	TGTGCCAGCACCGCACCGGGACAGTCGAACGAGCAGTACTTC
NA	TRBV20-1	NA	TRBJ2-7	11	CSGGRSHEQYF	TGCAGTGGGGGGAGGAGCCACGAGCAGTACTTC
TRBD1	TRBV10-3	NA	TRBJ2-2	14	CASRQGTNTGELFF	TGTGCCAGTCGACAGGGGACGAACACCGGGGAGCTGTTTTTT
NA	TRBV6-1	NA	TRBJ1-2	13	CASSEAIRDGYTF	TGTGCCAGCAGTGAAGCCATACGGGACGGCTACACCTTC
NA	TRBV3-1/TRBV3-2	NA	TRBJ1-5	13	CASSPDSNQPQHF	TGTGCCAGCAGCCCGGATAGCAATCAGCCCCAGCATTTT
NA	TRBV7-2	NA	TRBJ1-2	13	CASSIGTPLGYTF	TGTGCCAGCAGCATCGGGACGCCCCTAGGCTACACCTTC
NA	TRBV5-6	NA	TRBJ1-1	13	CASSLERGAKAFF	TGTGCCAGCAGCTTGGAAAGGGGAGCAAAGGCTTTCTTT
NA	TRBV3-1/TRBV3-2	NA	TRBJ1-5	15	CASSQEAYGARIQHF	TGTGCCAGCAGCCAAGAAGCTTACGGGGCGCGCATCCAGCATTTT
TRBD1	TRBV6-4	NA	TRBJ1-1	13	CASRETGWTEAFF	TGTGCCAGCAGGGAGACAGGGTGGACTGAAGCTTTCTTT
NA	TRBV27	NA	TRBJ1-5	15	CASSLGNTGNQPQHF	TGTGCCAGCAGTTTGGGTAACACAGGGAATCAGCCCCAGCATTTT
NA	TRBV27	once	TRBJ1-1	17	CASSQTPGPQFNTEAFF	TGTGCCAGCAGCCAGACTCCAGGCCCTCAATTTAACACTGAAGCTTTCTTT
NA	TRBV19	many	TRBJ2-7	17	CASSIDLGGGGSDEQYF	TGTGCCAGTAGTATAGACCTCGGAGGGGGGGGTTCAGACGAGCAGTACTTC
NA	TRBV6-4	once	TRBJ1-2	13	CASSRGAVYGYTF	TGTGCCAGCAGCCGGGGGGCAGTCTATGGCTACACCTTC
NA	TRBV11-2	NA	TRBJ1-1	14	CASSFRGMNTEAFF	TGTGCCAGCAGCTTTAGAGGGATGAACACTGAAGCTTTCTTT
NA	TRBV25-1	NA	TRBJ1-1	13	CASMGVGDTEAFF	TGTGCCAGCATGGGCGTTGGCGACACTGAAGCTTTCTTT
TRBD1	TRBV18	once	TRBJ1-4	17	CASSHEPGQGSNEKLFF	TGTGCCAGCTCCCATGAACCGGGACAGGGGTCTAATGAAAAACTGTTTTTT
NA	TRBV18	NA	TRBJ2-1	16	CASSPPSGLGAHEQFF	TGTGCCAGCTCACCACCTTCGGGCTTAGGGGCCCATGAGCAGTTCTTC
NA	TRBV2	NA	TRBJ1-5	15	CASSTGTIARQPQHF	TGTGCCAGCAGTACTGGGACTATAGCACGGCAGCCCCAGCATTTT
NA	TRBV9	NA	TRBJ1-1	13	CASSVEIGTEAFF	TGTGCCAGCAGCGTAGAGATAGGCACTGAAGCTTTCTTT
TRBD1	TRBV5-1	few	TRBJ1-2	14	CASSRDRTNYGYTF	TGCGCCAGCAGTCGGGACAGAACGAACTATGGCTACACCTTC
NA	TRBV5-1	NA	TRBJ1-1	14	CASSSQGHNTEAFF	TGCGCCAGCAGCTCCCAGGGGCACAACACTGAAGCTTTCTTT
NA	TRBV5-4	NA	TRBJ2-3	14	CASSFLRVGDTQYF	TGTGCCAGCAGCTTTCTTAGGGTTGGGGATACGCAGTATTTT
NA	TRBV19	NA	TRBJ2-1	14	CASSITASYNEQFF	TGTGCCAGTAGTATAACCGCCTCCTACAATGAGCAGTTCTTC
NA	TRBV4-3	NA	TRBJ1-6	15	CASSQVTSMGSPLHF	TGCGCCAGCAGCCAAGTTACCTCGATGGGATCACCCCTCCACTTT
TRBD1	TRBV2	NA	TRBJ1-6	15	CASSGEGQGFSPLHF	TGTGCCAGCAGTGGTGAGGGACAGGGTTTTTCACCCCTCCACTTT
NA	TRBV6-5	NA	TRBJ1-5	13	CASIEGGRQPQHF	TGTGCCAGCATAGAGGGGGGTCGTCAGCCCCAGCATTTT
NA	TRBV27	NA	TRBJ2-1	13	CASGGQGNGEQFF	TGTGCCAGCGGGGGGCAGGGGAACGGTGAGCAGTTCTTC
NA	TRBV27	NA	TRBJ1-2	13	CASSSPGGSGYTF	TGTGCCAGCAGTTCTCCCGGGGGAAGTGGCTACACCTTC
TRBD2	TRBV4-1	NA	TRBJ2-2	19	CASSQGTSGGARNTGELFF	TGCGCCAGCAGCCAAGGGACTAGCGGGGGGGCCCGGAACACCGGGGAGCTGTTTTTT
NA	TRBV6-5	NA	TRBJ1-2	13	CASSRTINYGYTF	TGTGCCAGCAGTCGTACGATTAACTATGGCTACACCTTC
TRBD1	TRBV4-2	few	TRBJ1-1	15	CASSQEGTANTEAFF	TGTGCCAGCAGCCAAGAGGGGACAGCGAACACTGAAGCTTTCTTT
NA	TRBV6-6	NA	TRBJ2-2	14	CASRQSLGTGELFF	TGTGCCAGCAGACAGAGTCTCGGGACCGGGGAGCTGTTTTTT
TRBD2	TRBV3-1/TRBV3-2	once	TRBJ2-7	13	CASSQTSENEQYF	TGTGCCAGCAGCCAAACTAGCGAAAACGAGCAGTACTTC
NA	TRBV27	NA	TRBJ2-2	14	CASSSYRVSGELFF	TGTGCCAGCAGTTCGTACAGGGTCTCCGGGGAGCTGTTTTTT
NA	TRBV27	NA	TRBJ2-1	14	CASSLDQGTYEQFF	TGTGCCAGCAGTTTAGATCAGGGGACCTATGAGCAGTTCTTC
NA	TRBV7-2	NA	TRBJ2-3	14	CASSLVGATDTQYF	TGTGCCAGCAGCTTAGTTGGGGCCACAGATACGCAGTATTTT
NA	TRBV9	NA	TRBJ2-6	15	CASSAIGSGANVLTF	TGTGCCAGCAGCGCAATCGGCTCTGGGGCCAACGTCCTGACTTTC
NA	TRBV19	NA	TRBJ1-5	13	CASRTDDNQPQHF	TGTGCCAGTCGGACGGACGATAATCAGCCCCAGCATTTT
NA	TRBV27	NA	TRBJ1-2	17	CASSFRTEKPYNYGYTF	TGTGCCAGCAGTTTTCGGACAGAAAAACCTTATAACTATGGCTACACCTTC
TRBD2	TRBV24-1	NA	TRBJ2-1	16	CATSDHSGRGLGEQFF	TGTGCCACCAGTGACCACAGCGGGAGGGGACTAGGTGAGCAGTTCTTC
NA	TRBV27	NA	TRBJ1-1	17	CASSFKGYPTMNTEAFF	TGTGCCAGCAGTTTTAAAGGGTATCCTACCATGAACACTGAAGCTTTCTTT